This T cell receptor beta chain originates from a study of T cell clones after liver transplantation. In the study overall: Until 12-24 months post-transplant, subjects got standard immunosuppression and no induction. Tolerance: complete withdrawal held at least one year, liver enzymes staying within twice normal.

TCRdb's copy holds only in-frame clones and misses some; the assay was immunoSEQ multiplex PCR. This table has tens of thousands of clones, about two thirds appearing once. The CDR3 runs 14 residues. V lost 10 bases and J lost 5; bases outside the gene matches: 11. Per germline, CDR1 LNHDA and CDR2 SQIVND (reference sequence). Sequenced here: CD4+ T cells from blood, sampled before liver transplant. The clonotype comes from a human donor who received a liver transplant. This chain uses TRBV19 with TRBJ1-1; 9 bases align to TRBD1. CDR3 DNA sequence: TGTGCCACTCGGGGGAACAGGGGGCTTACTGAAGCTTTCTTT. Translating gives CATRGNRGLTEAFF.